This TCR beta chain was captured by sequencing in a study of blood T cell repertoires in COVID-19. Some clones are missing from TCRdb's copy, which holds only in-frame ones; the method was immunoSEQ multiplex PCR. This repertoire shows tens of thousands of clones, roughly 71% found once; its top ten account for 25% to 35%. The trim removed 2 bases at V and 9 bases at J, leaving 3 bases unmatched. Germline CDR1 is SNHLY and CDR2 is FYNNEI. This CDR3 is 14 amino acids long. This sequence originates from a human donor in a cohort sampled during active COVID-19. The sample consisted of peripheral blood. V and J are TRBV2 and TRBJ2-4; 11 nucleotides agree with TRBD2. The CDR3 bases are TGTGCCAGCAGTGAACGCCTAGCGGGGGGCATTCAGTACTTC. It is translated as CASSERLAGGIQYF. Filled out from reference TRBV2 and TRBJ2-4, the complete variable domain reads EPEVTQTPSHQVTQMGQEVILRCVPISNHLYFYWYRQILGQKVEFLVSFYNNEISEKSEIFDDQFSVERPDGSNFTLKIRSTKLEDSAMYFCASSERLAGGIQYFGAGTRLSVL.